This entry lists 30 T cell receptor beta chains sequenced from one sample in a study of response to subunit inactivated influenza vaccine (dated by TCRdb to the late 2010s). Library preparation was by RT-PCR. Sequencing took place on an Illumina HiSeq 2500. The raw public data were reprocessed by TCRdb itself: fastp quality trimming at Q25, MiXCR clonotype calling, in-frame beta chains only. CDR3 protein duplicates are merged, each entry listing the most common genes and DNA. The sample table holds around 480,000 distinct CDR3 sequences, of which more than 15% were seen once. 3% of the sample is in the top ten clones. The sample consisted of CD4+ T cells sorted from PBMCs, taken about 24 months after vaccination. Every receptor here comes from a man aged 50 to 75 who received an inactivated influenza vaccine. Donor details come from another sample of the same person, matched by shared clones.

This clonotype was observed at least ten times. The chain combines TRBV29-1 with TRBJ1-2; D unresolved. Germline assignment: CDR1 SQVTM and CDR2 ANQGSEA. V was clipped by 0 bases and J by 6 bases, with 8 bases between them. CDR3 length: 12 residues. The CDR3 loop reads CSVEEGGDGYTF. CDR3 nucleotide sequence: TGCAGCGTTGAAGAGGGAGGCGATGGCTACACCTTC.

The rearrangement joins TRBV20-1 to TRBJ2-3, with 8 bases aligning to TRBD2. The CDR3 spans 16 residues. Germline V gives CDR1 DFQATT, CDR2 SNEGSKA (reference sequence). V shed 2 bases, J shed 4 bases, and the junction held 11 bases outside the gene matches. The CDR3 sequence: CSARSMRGDSADTQYF. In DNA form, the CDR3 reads TGCAGTGCTAGATCAATGCGGGGGGATAGCGCAGATACGCAGTATTTT.

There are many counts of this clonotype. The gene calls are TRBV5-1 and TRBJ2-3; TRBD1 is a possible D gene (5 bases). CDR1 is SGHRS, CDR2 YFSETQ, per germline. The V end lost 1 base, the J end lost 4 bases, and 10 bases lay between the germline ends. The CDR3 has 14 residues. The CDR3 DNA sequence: TGCGCCAGCAGCTTGTTGGGGCACCCAGATACGCAGTATTTT. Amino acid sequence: CASSLLGHPDTQYF.

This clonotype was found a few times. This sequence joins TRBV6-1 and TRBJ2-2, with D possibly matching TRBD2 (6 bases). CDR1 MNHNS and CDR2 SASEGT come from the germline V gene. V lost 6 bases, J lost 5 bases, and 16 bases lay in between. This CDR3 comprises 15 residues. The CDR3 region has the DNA TGTGCCAGCAGCCCGGGACCTAGCGAGACCGGGGAGCTGTTTTTT. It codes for CASSPGPSETGELFF.

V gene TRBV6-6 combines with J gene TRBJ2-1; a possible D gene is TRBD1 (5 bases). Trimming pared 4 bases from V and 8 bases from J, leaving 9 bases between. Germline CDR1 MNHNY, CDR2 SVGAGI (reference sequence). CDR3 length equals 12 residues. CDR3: CASSSVGDEQFF. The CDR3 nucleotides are TGTGCCAGCAGTTCTGTAGGGGATGAGCAGTTCTTC.

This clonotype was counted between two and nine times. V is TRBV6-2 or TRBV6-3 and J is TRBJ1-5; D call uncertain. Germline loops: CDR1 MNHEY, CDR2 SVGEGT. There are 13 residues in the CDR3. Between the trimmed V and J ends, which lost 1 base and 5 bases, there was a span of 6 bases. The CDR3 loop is CASSYYNDQPQHF. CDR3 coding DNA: TGTGCCAGCAGTTACTATAACGATCAGCCCCAGCATTTT.

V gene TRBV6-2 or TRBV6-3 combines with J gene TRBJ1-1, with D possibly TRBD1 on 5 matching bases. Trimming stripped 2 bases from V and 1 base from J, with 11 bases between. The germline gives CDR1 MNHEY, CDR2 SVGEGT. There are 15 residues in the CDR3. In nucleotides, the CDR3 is TGTGCCAGCAGTTACCCCGGGGGAGCGAACACTGAAGCTTTCTTT. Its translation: CASSYPGGANTEAFF.

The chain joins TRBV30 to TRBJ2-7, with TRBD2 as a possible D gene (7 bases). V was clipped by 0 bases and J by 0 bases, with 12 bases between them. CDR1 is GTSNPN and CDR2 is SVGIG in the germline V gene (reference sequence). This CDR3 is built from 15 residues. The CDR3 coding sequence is TGTGCCTGGAGTGTACGGGGAGGGGGCTCCTACGAGCAGTACTTC. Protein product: CAWSVRGGGSYEQYF.

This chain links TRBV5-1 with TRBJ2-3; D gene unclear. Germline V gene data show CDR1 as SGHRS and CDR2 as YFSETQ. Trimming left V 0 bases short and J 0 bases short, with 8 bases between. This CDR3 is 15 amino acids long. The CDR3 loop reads CASSLGWSSTDTQYF. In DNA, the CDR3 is TGCGCCAGCAGCTTGGGCTGGTCTAGCACAGATACGCAGTATTTT.

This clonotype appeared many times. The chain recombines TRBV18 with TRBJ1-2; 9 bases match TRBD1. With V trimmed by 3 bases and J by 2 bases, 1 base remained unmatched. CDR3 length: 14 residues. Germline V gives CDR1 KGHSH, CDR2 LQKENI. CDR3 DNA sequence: TGTGCCAGCTCACCGGACAGGGGCAACTATGGCTACACCTTC. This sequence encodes CASSPDRGNYGYTF.

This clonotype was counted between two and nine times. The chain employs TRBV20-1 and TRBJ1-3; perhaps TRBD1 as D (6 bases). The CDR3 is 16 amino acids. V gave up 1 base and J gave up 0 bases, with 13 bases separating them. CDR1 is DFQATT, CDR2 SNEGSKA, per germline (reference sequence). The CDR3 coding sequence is TGCAGTGCTAGAGCCACAGGGTTTAGCTCTGGAAACACCATATATTTT. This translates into CSARATGFSSGNTIYF.

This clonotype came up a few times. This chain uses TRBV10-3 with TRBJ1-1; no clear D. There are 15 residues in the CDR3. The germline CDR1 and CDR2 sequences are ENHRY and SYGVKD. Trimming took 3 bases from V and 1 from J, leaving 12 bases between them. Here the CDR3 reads CAISDHGERNTEAFF. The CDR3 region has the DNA TGTGCCATCAGTGACCACGGGGAAAGGAACACTGAAGCTTTCTTT.

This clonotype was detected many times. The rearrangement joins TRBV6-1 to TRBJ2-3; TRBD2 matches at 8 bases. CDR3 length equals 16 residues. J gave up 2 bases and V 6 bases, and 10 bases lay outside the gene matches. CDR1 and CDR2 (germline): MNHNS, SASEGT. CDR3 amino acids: CASSPWERGLTDTQYF. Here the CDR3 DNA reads TGTGCCAGCAGCCCATGGGAGCGGGGGCTCACAGATACGCAGTATTTT.

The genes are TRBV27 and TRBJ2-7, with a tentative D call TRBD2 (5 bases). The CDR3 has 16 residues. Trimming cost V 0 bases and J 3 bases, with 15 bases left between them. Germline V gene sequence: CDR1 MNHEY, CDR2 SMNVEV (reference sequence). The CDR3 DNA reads TGTGCCAGCAGTTTATCCAGAGGACTCTATAACTACGAGCAGTACTTC. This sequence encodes CASSLSRGLYNYEQYF.

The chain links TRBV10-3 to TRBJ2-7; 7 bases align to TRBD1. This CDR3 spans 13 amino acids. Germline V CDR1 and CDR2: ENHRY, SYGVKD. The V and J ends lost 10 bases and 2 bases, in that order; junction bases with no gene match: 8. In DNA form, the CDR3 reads TGTGCCAACCAACAGGGGTCCGCCTACGAGCAGTACTTC. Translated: CANQQGSAYEQYF.

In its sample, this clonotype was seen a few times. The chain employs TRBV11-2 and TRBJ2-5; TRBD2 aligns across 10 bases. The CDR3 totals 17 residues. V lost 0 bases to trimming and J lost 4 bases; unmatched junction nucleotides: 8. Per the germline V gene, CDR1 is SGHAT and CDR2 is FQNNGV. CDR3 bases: TGTGCCAGCAGCTTAGAGACTAGCGGGTCTCTCCGAGAGACCCAGTACTTC. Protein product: CASSLETSGSLRETQYF.

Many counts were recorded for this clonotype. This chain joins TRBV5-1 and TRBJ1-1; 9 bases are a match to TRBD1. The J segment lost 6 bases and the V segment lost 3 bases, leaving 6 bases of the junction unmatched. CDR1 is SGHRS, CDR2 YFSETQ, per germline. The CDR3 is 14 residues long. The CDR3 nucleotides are TGCGCCAGCAGCTACGGGACAGGGTCCGCTGAAGCTTTCTTT. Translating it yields CASSYGTGSAEAFF. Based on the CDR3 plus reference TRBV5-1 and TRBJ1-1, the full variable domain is KAGVTQTPRYLIKTRGQQVTLSCSPISGHRSVSWYQQTPGQGLQFLFEYFSETQRNKGNFPGRFSGRQFSNSRSEMNVSTLELGDSALYLCASSYGTGSAEAFFGQGTRLTVV.

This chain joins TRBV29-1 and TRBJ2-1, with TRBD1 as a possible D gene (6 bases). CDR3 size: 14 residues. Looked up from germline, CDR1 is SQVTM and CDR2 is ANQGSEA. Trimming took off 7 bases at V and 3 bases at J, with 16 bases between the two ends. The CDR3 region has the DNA TGCAGCGCTCGAACAGGGTCCGACTACAATGAGCAGTTCTTC. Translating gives CSARTGSDYNEQFF.

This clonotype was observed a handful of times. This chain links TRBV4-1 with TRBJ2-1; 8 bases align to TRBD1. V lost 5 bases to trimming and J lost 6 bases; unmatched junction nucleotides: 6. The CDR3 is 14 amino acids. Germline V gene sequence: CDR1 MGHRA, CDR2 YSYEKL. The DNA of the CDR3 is TGCGCCAGCAGCGCAGGGGACAGGTTCAATGAGCAGTTCTTC. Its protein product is CASSAGDRFNEQFF.

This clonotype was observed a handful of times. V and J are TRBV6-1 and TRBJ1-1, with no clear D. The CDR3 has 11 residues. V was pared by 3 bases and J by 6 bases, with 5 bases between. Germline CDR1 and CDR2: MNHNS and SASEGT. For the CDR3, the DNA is TGTGCCAGCAGTGAGGTGGCTGAAGCTTTCTTT. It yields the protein CASSEVAEAFF.

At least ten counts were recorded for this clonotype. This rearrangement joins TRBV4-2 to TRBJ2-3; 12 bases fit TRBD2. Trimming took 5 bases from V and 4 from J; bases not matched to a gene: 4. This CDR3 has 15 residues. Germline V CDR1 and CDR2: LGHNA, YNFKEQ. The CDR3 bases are TGTGCCAGCAGCAAGGGACTAGCGGGTGCAGATACGCAGTATTTT. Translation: CASSKGLAGADTQYF.

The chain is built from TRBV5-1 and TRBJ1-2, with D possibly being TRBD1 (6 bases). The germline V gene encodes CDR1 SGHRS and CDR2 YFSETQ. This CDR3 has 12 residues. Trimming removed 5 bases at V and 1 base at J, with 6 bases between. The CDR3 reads CASRDSNYGYTF. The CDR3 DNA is TGCGCCAGCAGGGACAGTAACTATGGCTACACCTTC.

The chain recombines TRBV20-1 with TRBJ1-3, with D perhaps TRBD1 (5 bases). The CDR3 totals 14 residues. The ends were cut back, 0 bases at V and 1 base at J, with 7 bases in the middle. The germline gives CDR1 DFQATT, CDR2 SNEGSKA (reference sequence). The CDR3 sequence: CSARDGGSGNTIYF. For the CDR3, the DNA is TGCAGTGCTAGAGATGGGGGTTCTGGAAACACCATATATTTT.

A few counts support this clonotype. The chain's CDR3 is CASSQWGGYGYTF. DNA for the CDR3: TGCGCCAGCAGCCAATGGGGAGGGTATGGCTACACCTTC. The chain joins TRBV4-3 to TRBJ1-2, with D unresolved. The V gene's germline CDR1 is LGHNA and CDR2 YSLEER. CDR3 size: 13 residues. The ends were cut back, 2 bases at V and 5 bases at J, with 9 bases in the middle.

CDR3 DNA: TGCAGTGCTAGAGATCGGAGGGGGGCTTACGGTGAAGCTTTCTTT. It translates to CSARDRRGAYGEAFF. This chain links TRBV20-1 with TRBJ1-1, with D possibly matching TRBD1 (6 bases). V lost 0 bases to trimming and J lost 7 bases, with 18 bases between them. From germline, CDR1 is DFQATT and CDR2 SNEGSKA (reference sequence). This CDR3 is 15 amino acids long.

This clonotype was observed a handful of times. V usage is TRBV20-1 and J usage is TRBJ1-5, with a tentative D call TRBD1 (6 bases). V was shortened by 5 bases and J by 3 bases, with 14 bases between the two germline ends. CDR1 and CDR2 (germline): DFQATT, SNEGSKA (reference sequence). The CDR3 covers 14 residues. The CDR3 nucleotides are TGCAGTGCTTCAGGACAGCACCTCAATCAGCCCCAGCATTTT. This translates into CSASGQHLNQPQHF.

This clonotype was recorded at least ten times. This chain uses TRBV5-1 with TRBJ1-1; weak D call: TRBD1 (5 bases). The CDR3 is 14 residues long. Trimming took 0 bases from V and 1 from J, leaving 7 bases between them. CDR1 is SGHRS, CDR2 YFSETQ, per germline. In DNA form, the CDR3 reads TGCGCCAGCAGCTTGGGAGGGACGAACACTGAAGCTTTCTTT. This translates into CASSLGGTNTEAFF.

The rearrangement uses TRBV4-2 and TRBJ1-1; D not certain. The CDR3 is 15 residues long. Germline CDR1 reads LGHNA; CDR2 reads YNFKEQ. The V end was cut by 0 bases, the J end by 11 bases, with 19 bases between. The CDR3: CASSQEGGLAEAAFF. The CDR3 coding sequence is TGTGCCAGCAGCCAAGAAGGAGGGTTGGCTGAAGCGGCTTTCTTT.

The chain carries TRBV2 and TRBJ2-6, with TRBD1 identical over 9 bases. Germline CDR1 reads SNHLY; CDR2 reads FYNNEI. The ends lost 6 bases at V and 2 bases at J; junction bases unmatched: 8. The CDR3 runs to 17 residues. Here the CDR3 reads CASRLTGTGTGANVLTF. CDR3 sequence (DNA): TGTGCCAGCAGACTAACCGGGACAGGGACTGGGGCCAACGTCCTGACTTTC.

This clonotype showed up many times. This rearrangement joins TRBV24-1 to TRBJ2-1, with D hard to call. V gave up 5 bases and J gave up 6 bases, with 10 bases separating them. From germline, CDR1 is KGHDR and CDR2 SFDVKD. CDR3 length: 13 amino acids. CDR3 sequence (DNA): TGTGCCACCAGTGGTGGGATCCTCAATGAGCAGTTCTTC. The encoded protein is CATSGGILNEQFF.